The T cell receptor beta chain under discussion was sequenced for a study of T-cell reconstitution after alpha-beta-depleted transplantation in children. The CDR3 covers 14 residues. Looked up from germline, CDR1 is SGDLS and CDR2 is YYNGEE. The V and J ends lost 2 bases and 4 bases, in that order; junction bases with no gene match: 2. A note on this clonotype: The antigen is undetermined.

It was with unique molecular identifiers that the TCRbeta library was prepared. MiXCR, run by TCRdb on the PCR reads, gives a single entry per CDR3 protein. The sample holds tens of thousands of distinct CDR3 sequences; under 6.5% are singletons and the top ten take around 30%. General study findings and limits: Some patients showed high day-60 TCRbeta diversity, which derived from surviving recipient T cells and thymic progenitors. Reports say that about two months after transplant, the alpha-beta T cells came out of several hundred graft clones that had expanded. At the one-year point after transplant, T-cell counts and TCRbeta diversity were found to come mostly from T cells that had been newly produced.

The specimen was PBMCs, mostly from graft donor cells, collected 60 days after TCRalphabeta/CD19-depleted stem cell transplant. The rearrangement links TRBV9 to TRBJ1-4, with 7 bases fitting TRBD1. The sequence was obtained from a female patient aged 2 to 10 who had a stem cell transplant for aplastic anemia, so the T cells may come from the graft donor. CDR3 sequence (DNA): TGTGCCAGCAGCGTGGGACAGATTAATGAAAAACTGTTTTTT. This gives the protein CASSVGQINEKLFF.